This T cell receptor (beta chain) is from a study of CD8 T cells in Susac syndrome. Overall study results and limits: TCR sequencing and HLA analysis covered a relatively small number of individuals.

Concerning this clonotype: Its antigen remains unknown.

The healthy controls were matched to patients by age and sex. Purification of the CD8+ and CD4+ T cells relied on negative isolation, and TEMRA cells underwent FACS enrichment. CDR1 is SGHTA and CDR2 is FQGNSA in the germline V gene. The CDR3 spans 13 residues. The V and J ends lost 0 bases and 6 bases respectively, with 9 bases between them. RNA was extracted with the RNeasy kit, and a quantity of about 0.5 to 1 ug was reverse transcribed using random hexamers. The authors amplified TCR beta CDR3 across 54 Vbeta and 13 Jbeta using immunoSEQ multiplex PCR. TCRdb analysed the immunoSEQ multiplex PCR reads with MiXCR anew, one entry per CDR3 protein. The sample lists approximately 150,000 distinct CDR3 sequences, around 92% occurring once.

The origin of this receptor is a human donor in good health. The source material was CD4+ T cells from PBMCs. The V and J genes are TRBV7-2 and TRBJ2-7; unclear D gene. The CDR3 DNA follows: TGTGCCAGCAGCTTAGCTGGTGGGTCCGAGCAGTACTTC. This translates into CASSLAGGSEQYF.